The 25 T cell receptor beta chains in this list originate from one sample, sequenced in a study of T cell clones after liver transplantation. Generated by immunoSEQ multiplex PCR, the TCRdb table keeps only in-frame clones and is missing some. This sample has about 75,000 clones; around 84% occur once, and the top ten carry 2.1%. Specimen: CD4+ T cells from blood, collected roughly 50 months after liver transplant. The receptors here all came from a human patient who received a liver transplant. Some T cells may be provided by the graft donor.

The V gene is TRBV18, the J gene TRBJ2-5; no definite D call. Germline CDR1 reads KGHSH; CDR2 reads LQKENI. The CDR3 extends over 14 amino acids. The ends were cut back, 0 bases at V and 5 bases at J, with 10 bases in the middle. CDR3 DNA sequence: TGTGCCAGCTCACCACCGAGAGGCCCGGAGACCCAGTACTTC. Its translation is CASSPPRGPETQYF. Based on the CDR3 plus reference TRBV18 and TRBJ2-5, the full variable domain is NAGVMQNPRHLVRRRGQEARLRCSPMKGHSHVYWYRQLPEEGLKFMVYLQKENIIDESGMPKERFSAEFPKEGPSILRIQQVVRGDSAAYFCASSPPRGPETQYFGPGTRLLVL.

The rearrangement links TRBV11-2 to TRBJ1-2; D is unresolved. Trimming cost V 5 bases and J 7 bases, with 14 bases left between them. CDR1 SGHAT and CDR2 FQNNGV come from the germline V gene. CDR3 length: 13 amino acids. The CDR3 nucleotides are TGTGCCAGCAGCGTAAACCGGCACCTTGGCTACACCTTC. Residues: CASSVNRHLGYTF.

The rearrangement links TRBV7-9 to TRBJ2-5; D is unresolved. V shed 4 bases and J shed 2 bases, with 14 bases lying between them. Germline CDR1 and CDR2: SEHNR and FQNEAQ (reference sequence). The CDR3 spans 15 residues. CDR3 DNA: TGTGCCAGCAGCTCCATAGGGTACGTTCAAGAGACCCAGTACTTC. Translating gives CASSSIGYVQETQYF.

J is TRBJ1-2 and V is TRBV13, with 9 bases identical to TRBD1. The CDR3 spans 15 residues. The germline CDR1 and CDR2 sequences are PRHDT and FYEKMQ (reference sequence). With V trimmed by 5 bases and J by 5 bases, 9 bases remained unmatched. The CDR3 DNA reads TGTGCCAGCAGCCCAAGGGACAGGGTCCTGTATGGCTACACCTTC. Protein product: CASSPRDRVLYGYTF.

The chain joins TRBV25-1 to TRBJ2-7, with a possible D match to TRBD2 (5 bases). The V and J ends lost 3 bases and 0 bases respectively, with 15 bases between them. Germline-derived CDR1 and CDR2 are MGHDK and SYGVNS. CDR3 length equals 16 residues. CDR3 region: CASSDSGADRSYEQYF. The CDR3 bases are TGTGCCAGCAGTGACTCTGGAGCGGACCGCTCCTACGAGCAGTACTTC.

This clone showed up just once. The V and J genes are TRBV9 and TRBJ1-2; TRBD1 matches 12 bases. In germline, CDR1 is SGDLS, CDR2 YYNGEE. This CDR3 contains 15 residues. V lost 4 bases to trimming and J lost 8 bases; unmatched junction nucleotides: 9. CDR3 sequence (DNA): TGTGCCAGCAGCCGGGGGACAGGGGGCATCCCCGGCTACACCTTC. It is translated as CASSRGTGGIPGYTF. Complete variable domain (other parts from reference TRBV9 and TRBJ1-2): DSGVTQTPKHLITATGQRVTLRCSPRSGDLSVYWYQQSLDQGLQFLIQYYNGEERAKGNILERFSAQQFPDLHSELNLSSLELGDSALYFCASSRGTGGIPGYTFGSGTRLTVV.

V gene TRBV9 combines with J gene TRBJ2-2, with D possibly matching TRBD2 (7 bases). The CDR3 loop spans 16 amino acids. V lost 4 bases to trimming and J lost 4 bases, with 17 bases between them. CDR1 is SGDLS and CDR2 is YYNGEE in the germline V gene. The CDR3 region is CASSPKGGESTGELFF. The CDR3 bases are TGTGCCAGCAGCCCCAAGGGGGGGGAGAGCACCGGGGAGCTGTTTTTT.

This sequence joins TRBV2 and TRBJ2-7, with 8 positions matching TRBD1. Germline V gene sequence: CDR1 SNHLY, CDR2 FYNNEI. This CDR3 comprises 16 residues. V trimming: 8 bases; J trimming: 0 bases; junction bases outside the gene matches: 12. The CDR3: CASLFGAGGNSYEQYF. CDR3 nucleotide sequence: TGTGCCAGCCTATTTGGTGCAGGGGGCAACTCCTACGAGCAGTACTTC.

On this clone: Other DNA sequences within the sample encode an identical CDR3. V is TRBV2 and J is TRBJ2-1, with 11 nucleotides matching TRBD1. J lost 7 bases, V lost 5 bases, and 7 bases had no gene match. Looked up from germline, CDR1 is SNHLY and CDR2 is FYNNEI. The CDR3 consists of 15 residues. The CDR3 sequence: CASSLGQGARNEQFF. The CDR3 nucleotides are TGTGCCAGCAGTCTCGGACAGGGGGCCCGGAATGAGCAGTTCTTC.

V usage is TRBV6-1 and J usage is TRBJ2-3, with 8 bases lining up with TRBD2. With V trimmed by 8 bases and J by 3 bases, 7 bases remained unmatched. Germline V CDR1 and CDR2: MNHNS, SASEGT. The CDR3 consists of 14 residues. The CDR3 nucleotides are TGTGCCAGCCTTAGGGGCGGGGGGACAGATACGCAGTATTTT. This sequence encodes CASLRGGGTDTQYF.

The CDR3 reads CASSHPSQANEQYF. The CDR3 nucleotides are TGTGCCAGCAGCCACCCCTCCCAGGCTAACGAGCAGTACTTC. This sequence joins TRBV6-5 and TRBJ2-7, with D unresolved. The CDR3 is 14 amino acids. CDR1 MNHEY and CDR2 SVGAGI come from the germline V gene. V lost 6 bases, J lost 5 bases, and 17 bases lay in between.

In nucleotides, the CDR3 is TGCGCCAGCAGCTTGGGACTAGTCGCAGATACGCAGTATTTT. Translating it yields CASSLGLVADTQYF. The rearrangement links TRBV5-1 to TRBJ2-3; possible D gene TRBD2, 6 bases. The germline V gene has CDR1 SGHRS and CDR2 YFSETQ. The CDR3 is 14 residues long. Trimming removed 0 bases from V and 4 bases from J, with 9 bases in between.

This rearrangement joins TRBV6-6 to TRBJ2-3; D gene unclear. V dropped 8 bases and J dropped 2 bases, with 11 bases sitting between them. The CDR3 consists of 13 residues. Germline-derived CDR1 and CDR2 are MNHNY and SVGAGI (reference sequence). The CDR3 here is CASHPGSTDTQYF. The CDR3 DNA reads TGTGCCAGCCACCCCGGGTCCACAGATACGCAGTATTTT.

V and J are TRBV7-3 and TRBJ2-3, with D maybe TRBD1 (5 bases). This CDR3 contains 16 residues. Trimming stripped 5 bases from V and 0 bases from J, with 15 bases between. Germline V gene sequence: CDR1 SGHTA, CDR2 FQGTGA. The CDR3 loop is CASSQGVSSSTDTQYF. As DNA, the CDR3 is TGTGCCAGCAGCCAAGGGGTCAGCTCAAGCACAGATACGCAGTATTTT.

The rearrangement joins TRBV11-3 to TRBJ2-2, with 10 bases fitting TRBD1. CDR1 and CDR2 (germline): SGHNT, YENEEA. CDR3 length: 15 amino acids. V gave up 5 bases and J gave up 5 bases; unmatched junction bases: 5. The CDR3 here is CASSPGTGVTGELFF. The CDR3 DNA sequence: TGTGCCAGCAGCCCCGGGACAGGGGTGACCGGGGAGCTGTTTTTT.

This clone was counted once. This sequence joins TRBV29-1 and TRBJ1-5; 9 bases agree with TRBD1. This CDR3 spans 14 amino acids. V lost 3 bases and J lost 6; bases outside the gene matches: 6. Germline assignment: CDR1 SQVTM and CDR2 ANQGSEA. The CDR3 loop is CSVETGGGGQPQHF. In nucleotides, the CDR3 is TGCAGCGTTGAGACAGGGGGAGGGGGTCAGCCCCAGCATTTT.

This CDR3 is CASSPFSSGGFGEQFF. CDR3 in DNA: TGTGCCAGCTCACCGTTCTCTAGCGGGGGATTTGGTGAGCAGTTCTTC. This sequence joins TRBV18 and TRBJ2-1; 10 nucleotides agree with TRBD2. The ends lost 3 bases at V and 9 bases at J; junction bases unmatched: 11. This CDR3 is built from 16 residues. CDR1 and CDR2 from the germline V gene are KGHSH and LQKENI.

This chain connects TRBV4-3 to TRBJ1-2, with D perhaps TRBD1 (6 bases). The CDR3 is 16 amino acids. V was cut by 3 bases and J by 6 bases, with 20 bases left in between. Germline loops: CDR1 LGHNA, CDR2 YSLEER. Here the CDR3 DNA reads TGCGCCAGCAGCCAGAATCTCCAACCTAACAGGGATGGCTACACCTTC. Protein sequence: CASSQNLQPNRDGYTF.

This rearrangement joins TRBV6-5 to TRBJ2-3; 12 nucleotides agree with TRBD1. The germline V gene has CDR1 MNHEY and CDR2 SVGAGI. The trim removed 6 bases at V and 4 bases at J, leaving 5 bases unmatched. There are 15 residues in the CDR3. The CDR3 DNA reads as TGTGCCAGCAGGGGGACAGGGGGCGGCGCAGATACGCAGTATTTT. This encodes CASRGTGGGADTQYF.

The chain joins TRBV5-6 to TRBJ2-5, with TRBD1 matching 7 bases. This CDR3 contains 16 residues. Germline V lookup: CDR1 SGHDT, CDR2 YYEEEE. V lost 3 bases and J lost 2; bases outside the gene matches: 10. The CDR3 region has the DNA TGTGCCAGCAGCTCGACTCGGGACAGACCTCAAGAGACCCAGTACTTC. Protein: CASSSTRDRPQETQYF.

This clone was counted between two and nine times. V and J are TRBV5-5 and TRBJ2-7; D gene unclear. Germline V gives CDR1 SGHKS, CDR2 YYEKEE (reference sequence). The CDR3 contains 14 residues. The V end lost 3 bases, the J end lost 1 base, and 11 bases lay between the germline ends. The CDR3 sequence: CASSYERVSYEQYF. The CDR3 DNA reads TGTGCCAGCAGCTACGAAAGGGTTTCCTACGAGCAGTACTTC.

The rearrangement links TRBV9 to TRBJ1-2; D gene unclear. The CDR3 consists of 11 residues. Germline V CDR1 and CDR2: SGDLS, YYNGEE. V lost 4 bases and J 8 bases, leaving 9 bases between the germline ends. The CDR3 spells CASSSPGGYTF. Written as DNA, the CDR3 is TGTGCCAGCAGCTCCCCGGGGGGCTACACCTTC.

The rearrangement links TRBV4-3 to TRBJ1-2, with D possibly TRBD1 on 6 matching bases. Per the germline V gene, CDR1 is LGHNA and CDR2 is YSLEER. The germline V and J ends were trimmed by 1 base and 4 bases, with 13 bases remaining between them. The CDR3 sequence is 15 residues long. CDR3 sequence (DNA): TGCGCCAGCAGCCAAGTAGTAGTCAGGGGCTATGGCTACACCTTC. Protein: CASSQVVVRGYGYTF.

The chain combines TRBV14 with TRBJ1-1, with D uncertain. V lost 4 bases, J lost 4 bases, and 10 bases lay in between. This CDR3 has 13 amino acids. Germline loops: CDR1 SGHDN, CDR2 FVKESK. CDR3 in amino acids: CASSPEWGTEAFF. The DNA of the CDR3 is TGTGCCAGCAGCCCCGAATGGGGCACTGAAGCTTTCTTT.

V usage is TRBV7-2 and J usage is TRBJ1-1, with D perhaps TRBD1 (6 bases). CDR3 length: 14 amino acids. V gave up 1 base and J gave up 4 bases, with 10 bases separating them. The germline CDR1 and CDR2 sequences are SGHTA and FQGNSA. The CDR3 is CASSLVSDSTEAFF. DNA for the CDR3: TGTGCCAGCAGCTTAGTTTCGGACAGCACTGAAGCTTTCTTT.